This entry describes one T cell receptor (beta chain). Its target is not known. The PCR had 60 Vbeta and 13 Jbeta primers. Generated by immunoSEQ multiplex PCR, the TCRdb table keeps only in-frame clones and is missing some. The sample contains 200,000 to 250,000 clones, 80% to 85% of which appear only once. The data were obtained in a study of cytomegalovirus exposure and HLA in healthy donors. Overall study results and limits: Associated with cytomegalovirus, according to the listing, were 150 to 200 TCR beta chains. TRBV6-2, TRBV6-3 and some other V segments were unresolvable in 87-base-pair reads. Follow-up analysis later connected one missense variant in DCLRE1C with trimming of TCR beta V- and J-genes. Later analysis revealed greater clonal expansion in HLA-associated TCR beta chains than in equally common others.

Germline loops: CDR1 KGHSH, CDR2 LQKENI. V was clipped by 5 bases and J by 5 bases; unmatched bases: 5. The CDR3 consists of 15 residues. This receptor was identified in a boy aged 2-15 years in good health and CMV-seronegative. The genes are TRBV18 and TRBJ2-3; 12 bases fit TRBD2. Sequencing input: PBMCs. The CDR3 loop reads CASSTTSGRIDTQYF. DNA for the CDR3: TGTGCCAGCTCAACGACTAGCGGGAGAATAGATACGCAGTATTTT. Supplemented by reference TRBV18 and TRBJ2-3, the full variable domain reads NAGVMQNPRHLVRRRGQEARLRCSPMKGHSHVYWYRQLPEEGLKFMVYLQKENIIDESGMPKERFSAEFPKEGPSILRIQQVVRGDSAAYFCASSTTSGRIDTQYFGPGTRLTVL.